The rows below give T cell receptor beta chains drawn from one sample of a study of CD8 T cells in Susac syndrome. TCRdb processed the immunoSEQ multiplex PCR reads anew with MiXCR; each CDR3 protein has one entry. Found here are roughly 200,000 distinct CDR3 sequences, roughly 95% of them singletons; the top ten hold 0.1%. Specimen: CD4+ T cells from PBMCs. These TCRs come from a human donor in good health. Each CDR3 is given with its conserved first and last residue. D genes are given only for firm matches. Rows give clone size only sometimes, using once, few, many, or a class for an expanded clone.

V,D,size,J,DNA,CDR3
TRBV29-1,TRBD2,.,TRBJ2-5,TGCAGCTCTGAGCGGGGCCGACAAGAGACCCAGTACTTC,CSSERGRQETQYF
TRBV20-1,TRBD1,.,TRBJ2-7,TGCAGTGCACCGGGACAGGGGGGCTACGAGCAGTACTTC,CSAPGQGGYEQYF
TRBV18,TRBD1,.,TRBJ2-1,TGTGCCAGCTCCTCGGGACAGGGTGACAATGAGCAGTTCTTC,CASSSGQGDNEQFF
TRBV7-9,TRBD2,.,TRBJ2-4,TGTGCCAGCAGCTTTGCGGGGGGAGCCAAAAACATTCAGTACTTC,CASSFAGGAKNIQYF
TRBV29-1,.,once,TRBJ2-1,TGCAGCGTTGCGGGGACGTCAAGCCCTTACAATGAGCAGTTCTTC,CSVAGTSSPYNEQFF
TRBV11-2,.,.,TRBJ2-5,TGTGCCAGCAGCCCCTCCTACCAAGAGACCCAGTACTTC,CASSPSYQETQYF
TRBV30,.,.,TRBJ2-1,TGTGCCTGGAGTGTACAGATGGGCCAAACCCGGACCAATGAGCAGTTCTTC,CAWSVQMGQTRTNEQFF
TRBV9,.,.,TRBJ1-5,TGTGCCAGCAGCGTAGCGGGAAGGAATCAGCCCCAGCATTTT,CASSVAGRNQPQHF
TRBV6-5,.,.,TRBJ1-1,TGTGCCAGCAGCCTCCAGTTGAACACTGAAGCTTTCTTT,CASSLQLNTEAFF
TRBV7-3,TRBD1,.,TRBJ2-5,TGTGCCAGCAGCTTAGAAAGTGGGACAGCAAGAGAGACCCAGTACTTC,CASSLESGTARETQYF
TRBV27,.,.,TRBJ1-2,TGTGCCAGCAGTGCCCCGGGGAATAACTATGGCTACACCTTC,CASSAPGNNYGYTF
TRBV4-2,TRBD1,.,TRBJ2-7,TGTGCCAGCAGCCAGGGAGAGGGGGCTCACTCCTACGAGCAGTACTTC,CASSQGEGAHSYEQYF
TRBV9,TRBD2,.,TRBJ2-2,TGTGCCAGCAGCGGCCCAGCGGGAGGGGCCGGGGAGCTGTTTTTT,CASSGPAGGAGELFF
TRBV7-9,.,.,TRBJ1-1,TGTGCCAGCAGCTTAGCATCCCCGGGATCTACTGAAGCTTTCTTT,CASSLASPGSTEAFF
TRBV28,.,.,TRBJ1-4,TGTGCCAGCAGAAAAGGGGAAAAACTGTTTTTT,CASRKGEKLFF
TRBV30,TRBD1,once,TRBJ1-5,TGTGCCTGGAGTGTACGGGGCACAGGGGGCAATCAGCCCCAGCATTTT,CAWSVRGTGGNQPQHF
TRBV30,.,.,TRBJ1-5,TGTGCCTGGAAACAGGAGTACGGCAATCAGCCCCAGCATTTT,CAWKQEYGNQPQHF
TRBV29-1,TRBD2,.,TRBJ2-1,TGCAGCGTGACTAGCGGGCTGGGGTCCTACAATGAGCAGTTCTTC,CSVTSGLGSYNEQFF
TRBV20-1,.,.,TRBJ2-7,TGCAGTGCTAGAGATCTGGCAGGGTCCCCCTACGAGCAGTACTTC,CSARDLAGSPYEQYF
TRBV2,.,.,TRBJ2-7,TGTGCCAGCACCCCCCGGCTGGGAGGCGGCTACGAGCAGTACTTC,CASTPRLGGGYEQYF
TRBV3-1,.,.,TRBJ1-5,TGTGCCAGCAGCCAAATTTATAGCAATCAGCCCCAGCATTTT,CASSQIYSNQPQHF
TRBV18,.,once,TRBJ2-1,TGTGCCAGCTCACCACCTTCCCAGCATGAGCAGTTCTTC,CASSPPSQHEQFF
TRBV20-1,TRBD2,.,TRBJ2-1,TGCAGTGCGAGGACTAGCTTTGCGCAGTTCTTC,CSARTSFAQFF
TRBV6-2/TRBV6-3,.,few,TRBJ2-7,TGTGCCAGCAGTTACGGTTGGGAGCAGTACTTC,CASSYGWEQYF
TRBV4-3,.,.,TRBJ1-5,TGCGCCAGCAGCCAAGATGCCGGTCAGCCCCAGCATTTT,CASSQDAGQPQHF
TRBV30,TRBD2,.,TRBJ2-1,TGTGCCTGGAGTGTAGCGGGAGTTACTGAGCAGTTCTTC,CAWSVAGVTEQFF
TRBV11-2,TRBD2,.,TRBJ2-2,TGTGCCAGCAGCTTTAGCGGGAGGCCAAACACCGGGGAGCTGTTTTTT,CASSFSGRPNTGELFF
TRBV4-3,.,.,TRBJ2-7,TGCGCCAGCAGCCAAGAAAATCTAGGGAACGAGCAGTACTTC,CASSQENLGNEQYF
TRBV29-1,TRBD1,.,TRBJ1-5,TGCAGCGTTGCGGGACAGGGAGGTCAGCCCCAGCATTTT,CSVAGQGGQPQHF
TRBV24-1,.,.,TRBJ2-1,TGTGCCACCAGTGTGAAGGGCTATGAGCAGTTCTTC,CATSVKGYEQFF
TRBV14,TRBD1,.,TRBJ2-4,TGTGCCAGCAGCCAGACAGGGATCGGAGCCAAAAACATTCAGTACTTC,CASSQTGIGAKNIQYF
TRBV30,TRBD1,.,TRBJ1-5,TGTGCCTGGAGTAGGGACAGGGGCAATCAGCCCCAGCATTTT,CAWSRDRGNQPQHF
TRBV14,.,.,TRBJ2-1,TGTGCCAGCAGCCAAGTGGCCGGGAGTTATAATGAGCAGTTCTTC,CASSQVAGSYNEQFF
TRBV15,TRBD2,.,TRBJ2-4,TGTGCCACCAGCAGGTTAGCGGGCCGGGGCGACATTCAGTACTTC,CATSRLAGRGDIQYF
TRBV7-9,TRBD2,.,TRBJ2-1,TGTGCCAGCAGAGCCCTAGCGGGAGAGGGCCCGAGGAATGAGCAGTTCTTC,CASRALAGEGPRNEQFF
TRBV20-1,.,.,TRBJ2-1,TGCAGTGCCGTAGGGGTCCGGGGGAATCCGTTCTTC,CSAVGVRGNPFF
TRBV7-2,.,.,TRBJ1-1,TGTGCCAGCAGCTGGTGGATGAACACTGAAGCTTTCTTT,CASSWWMNTEAFF
TRBV23-1,TRBD1,.,TRBJ1-1,TGCGCCAGCAGTCAATTCAGGACAGGGAAAACTGAAGCTTTCTTT,CASSQFRTGKTEAFF
TRBV20-1,.,.,TRBJ2-5,TGCAGTGCTAGTTTCCACAGGGTGGAGACCCAGTACTTC,CSASFHRVETQYF
TRBV4-1,.,.,TRBJ1-2,TGCGCCAGCAGCCAAGAGGCTCCCGTGGGGGCGAGAACTGGCTACACCTTC,CASSQEAPVGARTGYTF
TRBV29-1,TRBD2,.,TRBJ2-3,TGCAGCGTTGAGCGAACTAGCGGGAGCGCTAGCACAGATACGCAGTATTTT,CSVERTSGSASTDTQYF